By share, the clone carrying this T cell receptor (beta chain) counts as medium-sized (0.01 to 0.1%). Its specificity is not known. Method: immunoSEQ multiplex PCR; TCRdb's copy keeps in-frame clones and lacks some. The table lists 2,500 to 3,000 clones, under 30% of them singletons. Taken at least 2 cm from the tumor margin, the adjacent lung showed no atypia. These data come from a study of T cells in localized non-small cell lung cancer. Study-wide results and limits: Among the top 100 tumor clones, a median approximately 55 appeared in adjacent lung. In uninvolved adjacent lung, T cell clonality reached its highest value, exceeding tumor. Investigators sequenced only a single tumor region, leaving heterogeneity possible.

This CDR3 region has 14 residues. The sequenced sample was normal lung tissue next to the tumor, obtained before any cancer treatment. This receptor was obtained from a male donor aged 60 or older with stage II lung adenocarcinoma. This chain connects TRBV12-1 to TRBJ2-7; the DNA was not compared with TRBD1, the D call given in the table. TRBV12-1 is assigned pseudogene status. In DNA form, the CDR3 reads TGTGCCAGCAGCTTTGCGCCCAGGGTCTACGAGCAGTACTTC. This gives the protein CASSFAPRVYEQYF.